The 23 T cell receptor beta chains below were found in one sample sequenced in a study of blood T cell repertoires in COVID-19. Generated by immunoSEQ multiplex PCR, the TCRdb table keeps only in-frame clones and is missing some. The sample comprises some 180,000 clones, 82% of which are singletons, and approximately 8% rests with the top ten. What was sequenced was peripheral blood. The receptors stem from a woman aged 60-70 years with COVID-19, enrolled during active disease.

The CDR3 DNA follows: TGTGCCAGCAGCTTAGCTGGGGACAGGGTTCGGCAGTTCTTC. It codes for CASSLAGDRVRQFF. This chain joins TRBV7-9 and TRBJ2-1; TRBD1 agrees at 9 bases. V trimming: 0 bases; J trimming: 12 bases; junction bases outside the gene matches: 6. Germline CDR1 and CDR2: SEHNR and FQNEAQ (reference sequence). The CDR3 has 14 amino acids.

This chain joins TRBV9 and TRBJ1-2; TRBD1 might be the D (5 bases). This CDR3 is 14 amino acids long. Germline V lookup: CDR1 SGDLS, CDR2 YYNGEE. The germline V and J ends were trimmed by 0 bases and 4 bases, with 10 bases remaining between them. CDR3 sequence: CASSVAAQAYGYTF. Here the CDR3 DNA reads TGTGCCAGCAGCGTAGCAGCACAGGCCTATGGCTACACCTTC.

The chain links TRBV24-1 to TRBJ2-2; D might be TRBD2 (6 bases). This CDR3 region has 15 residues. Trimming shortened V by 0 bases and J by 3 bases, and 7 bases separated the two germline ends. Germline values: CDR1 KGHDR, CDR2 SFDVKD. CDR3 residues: CATSDLWGDTGELFF. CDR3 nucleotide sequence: TGTGCCACCAGTGATTTGTGGGGGGACACCGGGGAGCTGTTTTTT.

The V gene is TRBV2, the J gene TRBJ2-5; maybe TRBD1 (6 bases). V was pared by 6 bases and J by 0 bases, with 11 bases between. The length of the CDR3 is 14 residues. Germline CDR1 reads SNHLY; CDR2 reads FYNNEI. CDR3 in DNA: TGTGCCAGCAGGGTAGGACAGTACCAAGAGACCCAGTACTTC. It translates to CASRVGQYQETQYF.

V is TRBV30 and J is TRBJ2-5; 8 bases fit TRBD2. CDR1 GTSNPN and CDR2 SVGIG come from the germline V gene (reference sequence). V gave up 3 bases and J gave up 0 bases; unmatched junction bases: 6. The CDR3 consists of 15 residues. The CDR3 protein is CAWRLRGRYQETQYF. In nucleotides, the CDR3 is TGTGCCTGGAGACTTCGCGGGAGGTACCAAGAGACCCAGTACTTC.

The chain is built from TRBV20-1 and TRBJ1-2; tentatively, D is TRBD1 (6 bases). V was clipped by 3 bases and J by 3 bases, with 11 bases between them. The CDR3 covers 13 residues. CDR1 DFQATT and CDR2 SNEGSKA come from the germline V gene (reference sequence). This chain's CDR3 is CSASIGGDYGYTF. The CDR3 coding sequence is TGCAGTGCTAGTATAGGGGGGGACTATGGCTACACCTTC.

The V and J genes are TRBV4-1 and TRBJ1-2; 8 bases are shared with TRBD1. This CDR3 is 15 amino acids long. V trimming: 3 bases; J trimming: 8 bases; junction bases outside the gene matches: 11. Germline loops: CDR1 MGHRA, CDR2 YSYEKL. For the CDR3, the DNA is TGCGCCAGCAGCCAGCCCAGGCAGGGGGCGCGCGGCTACACCTTC. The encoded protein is CASSQPRQGARGYTF.

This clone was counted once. CDR3 nucleotides: TGTGCCAGCAGTTCACTGGACAGCCTATCCCTGAACACTGAAGCTTTCTTT. Translating it yields CASSSLDSLSLNTEAFF. The V call is TRBV27, the J call TRBJ1-1, with D tentatively TRBD1 (6 bases). Trimming pared 4 bases from V and 0 bases from J, leaving 18 bases between. Germline CDR1 and CDR2: MNHEY and SMNVEV (reference sequence). This CDR3 comprises 17 residues.

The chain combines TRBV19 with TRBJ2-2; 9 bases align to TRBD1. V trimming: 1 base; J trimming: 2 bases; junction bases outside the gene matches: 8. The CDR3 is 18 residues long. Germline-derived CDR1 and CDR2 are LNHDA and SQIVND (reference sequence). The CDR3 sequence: CASSIVGQGGYNTGELFF. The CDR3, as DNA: TGTGCCAGTAGTATAGTGGGACAGGGAGGGTATAACACCGGGGAGCTGTTTTTT.

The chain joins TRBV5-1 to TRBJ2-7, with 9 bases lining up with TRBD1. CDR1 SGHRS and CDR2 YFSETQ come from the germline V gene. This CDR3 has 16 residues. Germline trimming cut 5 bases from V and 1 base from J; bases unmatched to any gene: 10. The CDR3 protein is CASRPVGTGSSYEQYV. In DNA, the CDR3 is TGCGCCAGCAGACCGGTTGGGACAGGGTCTTCCTACGAGCAGTACGTC.

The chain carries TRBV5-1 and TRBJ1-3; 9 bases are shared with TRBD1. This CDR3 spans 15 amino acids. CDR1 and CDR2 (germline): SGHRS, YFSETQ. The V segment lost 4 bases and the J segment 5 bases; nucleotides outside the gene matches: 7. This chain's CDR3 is CASSNSGTGRNTIYF. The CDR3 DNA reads TGCGCCAGCAGCAACTCCGGGACAGGGAGAAACACCATATATTTT.

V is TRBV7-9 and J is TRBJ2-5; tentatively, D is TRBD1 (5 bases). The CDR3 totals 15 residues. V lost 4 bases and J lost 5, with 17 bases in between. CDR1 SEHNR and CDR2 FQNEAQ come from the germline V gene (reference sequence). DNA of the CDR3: TGTGCCAGCAGCTCCCGGCCCCAGGGATGGGAGACCCAGTACTTC. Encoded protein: CASSSRPQGWETQYF.

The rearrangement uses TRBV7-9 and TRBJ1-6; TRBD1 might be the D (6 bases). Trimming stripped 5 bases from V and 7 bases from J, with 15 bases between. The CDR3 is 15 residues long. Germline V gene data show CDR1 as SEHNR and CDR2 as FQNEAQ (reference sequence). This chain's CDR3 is CASSPGPGDNSPLHF. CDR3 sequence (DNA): TGTGCCAGCAGCCCTGGCCCAGGGGACAATTCACCCCTCCACTTT. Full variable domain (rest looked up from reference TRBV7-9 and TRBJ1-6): DTGVSQNPRHKITKRGQNVTFRCDPISEHNRLYWYRQTLGQGPEFLTYFQNEAQLEKSRLLSDRFSAERPKGSFSTLEIQRTEQGDSAMYLCASSPGPGDNSPLHFGNGTRLTVT.

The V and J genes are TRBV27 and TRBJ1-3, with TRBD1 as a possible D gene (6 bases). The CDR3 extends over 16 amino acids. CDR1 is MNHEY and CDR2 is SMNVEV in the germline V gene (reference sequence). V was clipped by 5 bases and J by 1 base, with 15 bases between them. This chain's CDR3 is CASSRDIGLSGNTIYF. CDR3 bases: TGTGCCAGCAGTCGGGACATTGGCCTGTCTGGAAACACCATATATTTT.

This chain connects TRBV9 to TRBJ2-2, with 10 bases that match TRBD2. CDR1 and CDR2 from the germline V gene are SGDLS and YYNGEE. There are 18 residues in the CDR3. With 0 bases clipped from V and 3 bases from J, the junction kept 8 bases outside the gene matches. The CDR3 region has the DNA TGTGCCAGCAGCGTAGTGGATAGCGGGGGGCCCTACACCGGGGAGCTGTTTTTT. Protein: CASSVVDSGGPYTGELFF. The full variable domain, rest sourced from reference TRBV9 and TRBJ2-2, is DSGVTQTPKHLITATGQRVTLRCSPRSGDLSVYWYQQSLDQGLQFLIQYYNGEERAKGNILERFSAQQFPDLHSELNLSSLELGDSALYFCASSVVDSGGPYTGELFFGEGSRLTVL.

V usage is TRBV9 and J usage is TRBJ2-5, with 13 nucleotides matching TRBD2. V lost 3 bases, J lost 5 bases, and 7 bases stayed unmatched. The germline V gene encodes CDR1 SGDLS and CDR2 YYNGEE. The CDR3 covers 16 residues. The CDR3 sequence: CASSARLAGGGETQYF. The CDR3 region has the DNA TGTGCCAGCAGCGCCCGACTAGCGGGAGGAGGTGAGACCCAGTACTTC. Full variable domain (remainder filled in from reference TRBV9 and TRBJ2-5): DSGVTQTPKHLITATGQRVTLRCSPRSGDLSVYWYQQSLDQGLQFLIQYYNGEERAKGNILERFSAQQFPDLHSELNLSSLELGDSALYFCASSARLAGGGETQYFGPGTRLLVL.

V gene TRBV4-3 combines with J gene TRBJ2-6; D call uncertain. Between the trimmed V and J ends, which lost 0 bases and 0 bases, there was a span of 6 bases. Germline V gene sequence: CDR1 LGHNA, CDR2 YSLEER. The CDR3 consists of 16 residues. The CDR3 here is CASSQDRSSGANVLTF. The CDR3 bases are TGCGCCAGCAGCCAAGATCGGAGCTCTGGGGCCAACGTCCTGACTTTC.

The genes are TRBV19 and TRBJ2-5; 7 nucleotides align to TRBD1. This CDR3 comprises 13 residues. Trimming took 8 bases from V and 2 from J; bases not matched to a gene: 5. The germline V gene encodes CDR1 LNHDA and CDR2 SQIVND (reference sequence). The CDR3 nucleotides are TGTGCCAGTGGACCGACAGGGCAAGAGACCCAGTACTTC. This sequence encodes CASGPTGQETQYF. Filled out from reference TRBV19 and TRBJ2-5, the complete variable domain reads DGGITQSPKYLFRKEGQNVTLSCEQNLNHDAMYWYRQDPGQGLRLIYYSQIVNDFQKGDIAEGYSVSREKKESFPLTVTSAQKNPTAFYLCASGPTGQETQYFGPGTRLLVL.

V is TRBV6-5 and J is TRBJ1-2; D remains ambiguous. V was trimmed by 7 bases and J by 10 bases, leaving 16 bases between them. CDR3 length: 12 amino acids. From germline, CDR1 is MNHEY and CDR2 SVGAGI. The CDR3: CASTTDYFVYTF. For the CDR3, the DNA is TGTGCCAGCACAACCGACTACTTTGTCTACACCTTC.

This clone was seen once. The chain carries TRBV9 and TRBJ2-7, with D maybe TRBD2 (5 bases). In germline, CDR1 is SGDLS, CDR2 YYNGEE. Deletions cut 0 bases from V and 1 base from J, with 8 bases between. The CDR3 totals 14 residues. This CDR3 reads CASSVGGPSYEQYF. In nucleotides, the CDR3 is TGTGCCAGCAGCGTAGGAGGGCCTTCCTACGAGCAGTACTTC.

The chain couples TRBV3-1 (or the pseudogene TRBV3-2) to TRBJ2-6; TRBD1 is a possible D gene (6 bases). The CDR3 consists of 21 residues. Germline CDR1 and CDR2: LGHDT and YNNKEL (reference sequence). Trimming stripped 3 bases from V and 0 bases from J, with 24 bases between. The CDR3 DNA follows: TGTGCCAGCAGCCAGAACGCCCGGCCGGACAGTTTCCTCTCTGGGGCCAACGTCCTGACTTTC. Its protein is CASSQNARPDSFLSGANVLTF.

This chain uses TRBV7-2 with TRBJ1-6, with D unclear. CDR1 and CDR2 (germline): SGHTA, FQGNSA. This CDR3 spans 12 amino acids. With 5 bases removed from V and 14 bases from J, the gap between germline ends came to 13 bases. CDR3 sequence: CASSPRGRTLHF. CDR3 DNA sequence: TGTGCCAGCAGCCCCCGGGGTCGAACCCTCCACTTT.

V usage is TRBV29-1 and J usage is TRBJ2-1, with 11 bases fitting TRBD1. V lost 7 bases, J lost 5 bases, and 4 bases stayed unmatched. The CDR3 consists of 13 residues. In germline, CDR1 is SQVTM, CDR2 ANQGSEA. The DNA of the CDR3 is TGCAGCGCTAGGACAGGGGGCAACAATGAGCAGTTCTTC. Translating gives CSARTGGNNEQFF.